The clone carrying this T cell receptor (beta chain) was counted at least ten times. Germline values: CDR1 LGHDT, CDR2 YNNKEL (reference sequence). The CDR3 covers 13 residues. V lost 3 bases and J 8 bases, leaving 10 bases between the germline ends. The sample originates from a study of neurological immune-mediated disorders. Stored at -80 C, 2 million PBMCs were the source of the unsorted libraries. The authors made cDNA by 5'RACE with 10-nucleotide random UMIs. TCRdb re-derived calls from the 5' RACE reads in MiXCR, one entry per CDR3 protein. This table has roughly 30,000 distinct CDR3 sequences, 4.6% appearing once.

V and J are TRBV3-1 and TRBJ2-2; D remains unclear. This sequence originates from a man aged 18 to 29 in good health. The sequencing sample was made of PBMCs. DNA for the CDR3: TGTGCCAGCAGCCAGACGGATTTTGGGGAGCTGTTTTTT. It is translated as CASSQTDFGELFF. The full variable domain, completed using reference TRBV3-1 and TRBJ2-2, is DTAVSQTPKYLVTQMGNDKSIKCEQNLGHDTMYWYKQDSKKFLKIMFSYNNKELIINETVPNRFSPKSPDKAHLNLHINSLELGDSAVYFCASSQTDFGELFFGEGSRLTVL.